The 7 T cell receptor beta chains given below trace back to one sample, sequenced in a study of cytomegalovirus exposure and HLA in healthy donors. A multiplex PCR was run with 60 Vbeta primers and 13 Jbeta primers. Clones were read by immunoSEQ multiplex PCR, and TCRdb kept only the in-frame ones, dropping some. The table lists more than 200,000 clones, over 75% of them singletons. Sample: PBMCs. The receptors shown here come from a human donor in good health.

In its sample, this clone was seen once. This chain links TRBV9 with TRBJ2-1, with 8 bases fitting TRBD2. Germline CDR1 reads SGDLS; CDR2 reads YYNGEE. There are 15 residues in the CDR3. V shed 0 bases and J 8 bases; nucleotides not matched to a gene: 7. In nucleotides, the CDR3 is TGTGCCAGCAGCGTAGGTCCGGGAGGGCCCCATGAGCAGTTCTTC. Translating gives CASSVGPGGPHEQFF. Together with reference TRBV9 and TRBJ2-1, the CDR3 gives the full variable domain: DSGVTQTPKHLITATGQRVTLRCSPRSGDLSVYWYQQSLDQGLQFLIQYYNGEERAKGNILERFSAQQFPDLHSELNLSSLELGDSALYFCASSVGPGGPHEQFFGPGTRLTVL.

The chain recombines TRBV7-3 with TRBJ2-1, with TRBD2 matching over 9 bases. CDR3 size: 17 residues. Germline V CDR1 and CDR2: SGHTA, FQGTGA. J was trimmed by 7 bases and V by 1 base; bases with no gene match: 11. CDR3: CASSLKAGGPVRNEQFF. The CDR3, as DNA: TGTGCCAGCAGCTTAAAGGCGGGAGGGCCGGTTCGGAATGAGCAGTTCTTC.

The V and J genes are TRBV7-2 and TRBJ2-3; a possible D gene is TRBD1 (5 bases). CDR1 and CDR2 (germline): SGHTA, FQGNSA. The CDR3 is made up of 16 amino acids. The ends were cut back, 6 bases at V and 1 base at J, with 17 bases in the middle. CDR3 sequence (DNA): TGTGCCAGCAGAGACTCGAACAGGATTCGCACAGATACGCAGTATTTT. It specifies CASRDSNRIRTDTQYF.

Concerning this clone itself: Its ends do not fully match the called genes, so a read error is possible. The chain combines TRBV6-5 with TRBJ2-7, with D possibly TRBD2 on 6 matching bases. The CDR3 sequence is 15 residues long. Germline values: CDR1 MNHEY, CDR2 SVGAGI. The CDR3 DNA is TGTGCCAGCAGTCGCGGAGGGGCCTACTCCTACGAGCAGCACTTC. This sequence encodes CASSRGGAYSYEQHF.

The rearrangement links TRBV20-1 to TRBJ1-1; D uncertain. Trimming removed 2 bases at V and 6 bases at J, with 4 bases between. This CDR3 has 10 amino acids. The V gene's germline CDR1 is DFQATT and CDR2 SNEGSKA (reference sequence). CDR3 bases: TGCAGTGCTAGAATCGCTGAAGCTTTCTTT. Its protein is CSARIAEAFF.

This rearrangement joins TRBV15 to TRBJ2-1; 9 bases are shared with TRBD2. The CDR3 is 18 residues long. V gave up 1 base and J gave up 2 bases; unmatched junction bases: 9. The V gene's germline CDR1 is LNHNV and CDR2 YYDKDF (reference sequence). CDR3 sequence reads: CATSRAASGMIAYNEQFF. CDR3 nucleotide sequence: TGTGCCACCAGCAGAGCTGCTAGCGGGATGATTGCCTACAATGAGCAGTTCTTC.

The chain carries TRBV2 and TRBJ1-5, with unresolved D. The CDR3 contains 14 residues. Trimming stripped 6 bases from V and 7 bases from J, with 16 bases between. Per germline, CDR1 SNHLY and CDR2 FYNNEI. The CDR3 spells CASSTAPAGQPQHF. As DNA, the CDR3 is TGTGCCAGCAGCACAGCCCCGGCTGGGCAGCCCCAGCATTTT.